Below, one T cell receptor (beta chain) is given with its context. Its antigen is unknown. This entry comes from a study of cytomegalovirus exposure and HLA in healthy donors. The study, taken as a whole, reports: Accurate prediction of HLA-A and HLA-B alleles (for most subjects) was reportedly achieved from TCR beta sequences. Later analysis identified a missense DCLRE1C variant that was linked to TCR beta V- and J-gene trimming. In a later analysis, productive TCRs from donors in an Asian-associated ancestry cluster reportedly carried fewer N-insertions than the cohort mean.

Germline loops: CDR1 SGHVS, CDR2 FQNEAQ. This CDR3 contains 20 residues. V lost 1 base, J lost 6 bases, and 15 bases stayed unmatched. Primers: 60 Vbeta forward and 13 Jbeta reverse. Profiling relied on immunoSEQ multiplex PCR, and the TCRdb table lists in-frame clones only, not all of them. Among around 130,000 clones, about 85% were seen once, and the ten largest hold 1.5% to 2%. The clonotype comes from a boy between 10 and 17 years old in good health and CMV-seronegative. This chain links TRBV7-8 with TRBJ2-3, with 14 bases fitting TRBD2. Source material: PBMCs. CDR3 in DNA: TGTGCCAGCAGCTTAGGACTTTTGGGACTAGCGGGAGTCTCTTCGGATACGCAGTATTTT. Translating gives CASSLGLLGLAGVSSDTQYF.